This T cell receptor (beta chain) was captured by sequencing in a study of blood T cell repertoires in COVID-19. At the level of the study: Acute and convalescent COVID-19 specimens originated in the United States, Italy and Spain.

Enrolled during active infection, Seattle patients were then followed longitudinally. TCRdb's table, derived via immunoSEQ multiplex PCR, lists solely in-frame clones and lacks some. The sample yields about 410,000 clones, 75% to 90% seen once. V was pared by 3 bases and J by 5 bases, with 13 bases between. This CDR3 spans 15 amino acids. CDR1 is KGHSH, CDR2 LQKENI, per germline. The J gene is TRBJ1-4, the V gene TRBV18, with D possibly being TRBD1 (6 bases). The origin of this receptor is a woman in her forties with COVID-19, enrolled during active disease. The sample comprised peripheral blood. In DNA form, the CDR3 reads TGTGCCAGCTCACCCCTTCCCGGACAGAATGAAAAACTGTTTTTT. Its translation: CASSPLPGQNEKLFF.